The clone carrying this T cell receptor (beta chain) was detected only once. V gave up 0 bases and J gave up 0 bases, with 12 bases separating them. The CDR3 sequence is 15 residues long. Germline V CDR1 and CDR2: DFQATT, SNEGSKA (reference sequence). The data stem from a study of CD8 T cells in Susac syndrome. After extraction with the RNeasy kit, 0.5 to 1 ug of the RNA was reverse transcribed using random hexamers. TCRdb reanalysed the immunoSEQ multiplex PCR reads using MiXCR and keeps one entry per CDR3 protein. The table has around 130,000 distinct CDR3 sequences, 85% to 95% seen once. The sequence came from a human donor in good health. The chain joins TRBV20-1 to TRBJ2-7; perhaps D is TRBD1 or TRBD2 (6 bases each). The sample consisted of CD4+ T cells from PBMCs. CDR3 sequence reads: CSAREGGRSSYEQYF. The CDR3 coding sequence is TGCAGTGCTAGAGAGGGGGGCCGAAGCTCCTACGAGCAGTACTTC.